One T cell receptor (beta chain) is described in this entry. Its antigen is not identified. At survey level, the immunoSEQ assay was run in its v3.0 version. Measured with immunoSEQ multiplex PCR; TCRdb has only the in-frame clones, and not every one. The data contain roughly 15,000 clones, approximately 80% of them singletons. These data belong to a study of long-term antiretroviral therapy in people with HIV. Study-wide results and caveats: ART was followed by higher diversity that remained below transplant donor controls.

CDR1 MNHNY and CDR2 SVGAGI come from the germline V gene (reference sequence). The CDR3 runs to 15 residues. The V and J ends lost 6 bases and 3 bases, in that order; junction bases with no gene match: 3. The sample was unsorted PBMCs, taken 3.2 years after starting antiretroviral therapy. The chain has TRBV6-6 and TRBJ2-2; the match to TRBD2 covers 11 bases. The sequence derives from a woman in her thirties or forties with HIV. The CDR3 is CASRLAGEHTGELFF. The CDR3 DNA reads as TGTGCCAGCAGACTAGCGGGGGAGCACACCGGGGAGCTGTTTTTT.